The 3 T cell receptor beta chains below come from one sample, sequenced in a study of beta chain features in type 1 diabetes. The whole isolated RNA underwent reverse transcription, so sequencing captured expressed TCRB transcripts. The method was immunoSEQ multiplex PCR; TCRdb's version includes in-frame clones alone and lacks a portion of them. The sample records 350,000 to 450,000 clones, around 14% being singletons. The specimen sequenced was naive CD4+ T cells from blood. These receptors were taken from a man under 40 in good health.

This clone was detected only a few times. Here the CDR3 reads CASSQDWGAQETQYF. For the CDR3, the DNA is TGTGCCAGCAGCCAAGACTGGGGGGCTCAAGAGACCCAGTACTTC. The J gene is TRBJ2-5, the V gene TRBV4-2, with D tentatively TRBD1 or TRBD2 (6 bases each). In germline, CDR1 is LGHNA, CDR2 YNFKEQ. The CDR3 spans 15 residues. V lost 0 bases, J lost 2 bases, and 10 bases lay in between.

This clone occurred a few times. The chain has TRBV11-2 and TRBJ2-1; D is unresolved. The V and J ends lost 4 bases and 5 bases respectively, with 18 bases between them. Looked up from germline, CDR1 is SGHAT and CDR2 is FQNNGV. The length of the CDR3 is 16 residues. CDR3 region: CASSSPPAGSHNEQFF. CDR3 in DNA: TGTGCCAGCAGCTCCCCTCCGGCCGGGTCCCACAATGAGCAGTTCTTC.

In its sample, this clone was seen a few times. The chain has TRBV4-3 and TRBJ2-7, with D unclear. The germline V gene has CDR1 LGHNA and CDR2 YSLEER. This CDR3 spans 17 amino acids. Trimming cost V 4 bases and J 2 bases, with 21 bases left between them. Here the CDR3 DNA reads TGCGCCAGCAGCCCTAAAGACCAATACTCTTCCACCTACGAGCAGTACTTC. It specifies CASSPKDQYSSTYEQYF.